The 18 T cell receptor beta chains in this list originate from one sample, sequenced in a study of regulatory T cells in long-lasting Graves disease (dated by TCRdb to about 2021). The meaning of the sample's time point label: newly diagnosed GD, antithyroid drugs for less than 3 months. For both TCR sequencing and RNA sequencing, RNA was extracted from PBMCs using TRIzol. Libraries were constructed by multiplex PCR. The sequencer listed for this sample is Illumina HiSeq 4000. CDR3 regions were amplified by Arm-PCR with iRepertoire HTBI primers to construct TCR beta libraries. TCRdb applied fastp at Q25 and MiXCR to the public reads, then kept only in-frame beta chains. Identical CDR3 protein sequences are pooled into one entry, listed with their most common genes and DNA. Recorded for this sample are 390,000 or so distinct CDR3 sequences; 10% to 15% of them occurred a single time. Jointly, the top ten make up approximately 20% of the sample.

This sample also appeared in a second study, on T cells in Graves' hyperthyroidism and ophthalmopathy.

This material consisted of peripheral blood mononuclear cells (PBMCs), taken at new diagnosis, from a patient treated with antithyroid drugs. The receptor set was obtained from a woman aged 18-35 years with Graves disease. Donor details come from another sample of the same person, matched by shared clones.

The chain joins TRBV19 to TRBJ2-7; D unclear. This CDR3 contains 13 residues. Germline CDR1 LNHDA, CDR2 SQIVND (reference sequence). CDR3 DNA sequence: TGTGTCAATAACACCTGGCGGCCCGGCGAGCAGTACTTC. It codes for CVNNTWRPGEQYF.

This clonotype was observed a few times. This chain uses TRBV19 with TRBJ2-1, with TRBD1 as a possible D gene (6 bases). Germline CDR1 and CDR2: LNHDA and SQIVND (reference sequence). This CDR3 spans 15 amino acids. V lost 4 bases and J lost 6, with 16 bases in between. The CDR3 loop is CASSTRLGALNEQFF. The CDR3 DNA reads as TGTGCCAGTAGTACTAGGTTGGGGGCCCTCAATGAGCAGTTCTTC.

This clonotype was counted a few times. The chain carries TRBV7-2 and TRBJ1-1; 10 nucleotides align to TRBD1. Germline CDR1 and CDR2: SGHTA and FQGNSA. CDR3 length equals 16 residues. V was clipped by 2 bases and J by 8 bases; unmatched bases: 11. CDR3 loop: CASSLQGLRTGGEAFF. CDR3 DNA: TGTGCCAGCAGCTTACAAGGTTTGAGGACAGGGGGAGAAGCTTTCTTT. The full variable domain, in which reference TRBV7-2 and TRBJ1-1 provide the parts outside the CDR3, is GAGVSQSPSNKVTEKGKDVELRCDPISGHTALYWYRQSLGQGLEFLIYFQGNSAPDKSGLPSDRFSAERTGGSVSTLTIQRTQQEDSAVYLCASSLQGLRTGGEAFFGQGTRLTVV.

This clonotype has just a few counts. This rearrangement joins TRBV28 to TRBJ1-3, with D unresolved. V shed 10 bases and J shed 1 base, with 11 bases lying between them. Germline V CDR1 and CDR2: MDHEN, SYDVKM. This CDR3 spans 13 amino acids. CDR3 sequence reads: CATSGHSGNTIYF. CDR3 in DNA: TGTGCCACCTCGGGTCATTCTGGAAACACCATATATTTT. Full variable domain (rest looked up from reference TRBV28 and TRBJ1-3): DVKVTQSSRYLVKRTGEKVFLECVQDMDHENMFWYRQDPGLGLRLIYFSYDVKMKEKGDIPEGYSVSREKKERFSLILESASTNQTSMYLCATSGHSGNTIYFGEGSWLTVV.

This clonotype was observed at least ten times. The V gene is TRBV10-3, the J gene TRBJ2-3; no clear D gene. V dropped 0 bases and J dropped 1 base, with 8 bases sitting between them. Germline V lookup: CDR1 ENHRY, CDR2 SYGVKD. CDR3 size: 15 residues. CDR3 in DNA: TGTGCCATCAGTGAGTCCCGGAGCCGCACAGATACGCAGTATTTT. As protein: CAISESRSRTDTQYF.

This clonotype has more than one count but fewer than ten. V is TRBV12-3 or TRBV12-4 and J is TRBJ1-1, with no clear D. V was trimmed by 2 bases and J by 4 bases, leaving 11 bases between them. The CDR3 has 14 residues. This CDR3 reads CASSLYPGGTEAFF. CDR3 DNA: TGTGCCAGCAGTTTATATCCGGGAGGCACTGAAGCTTTCTTT.

This clonotype was seen only a few times. The chain links TRBV18 to TRBJ1-2; D remains unclear. The V gene's germline CDR1 is KGHSH and CDR2 LQKENI. This CDR3 region has 15 residues. The V gene lost 3 bases and the J gene lost 1 base, with 12 bases spanning the gap. CDR3 loop: CASSPSGGINYGYTF. CDR3 nucleotide sequence: TGTGCCAGCTCACCTTCCGGAGGGATTAACTATGGCTACACCTTC.

Note on this clonotype: A much larger clone is a single base away; this may be a read error. The rearrangement links TRBV15 to TRBJ1-4; no clear D gene. V was pared by 0 bases and J by 7 bases, with 18 bases between. The CDR3 covers 17 residues. The germline CDR1 and CDR2 sequences are LNHNV and YYDKDF (reference sequence). Written as DNA, the CDR3 is TGTGCCACCAGCAGAGATTGGATTGGGCCCAATAGTGAAAAACTGTTTTTT. This codes for CATSRDWIGPNSEKLFF.

This clonotype appeared many times. This chain links TRBV10-3 with TRBJ2-5, with 9 bases identical to TRBD1. With 11 bases clipped from V and 2 bases from J, the junction kept 6 bases outside the gene matches. The CDR3 length is 13 residues. CDR1 is ENHRY and CDR2 is SYGVKD in the germline V gene. The CDR3 here is CASGQGLQETQYF. The CDR3 nucleotides are TGTGCCTCTGGACAGGGGCTGCAAGAGACCCAGTACTTC.

This clonotype was found many times. The chain joins TRBV20-1 to TRBJ2-1, with 11 bases fitting TRBD2. This CDR3 spans 14 amino acids. The ends lost 6 bases at V and 5 bases at J; junction bases unmatched: 6. Germline V gene sequence: CDR1 DFQATT, CDR2 SNEGSKA (reference sequence). CDR3 coding DNA: TGCAGTGCCATGACTAGCGGGGTCCACAATGAGCAGTTCTTC. Protein product: CSAMTSGVHNEQFF.

This clonotype was seen repeatedly, ten times or more. The chain has TRBV11-3 and TRBJ2-3; D might be TRBD2 (6 bases). Germline V gene lookup returns CDR1 SGHNT and CDR2 YENEEA. The V gene lost 2 bases and the J gene lost 6 bases, with 15 bases spanning the gap. CDR3 size: 15 residues. The CDR3 protein is CASSLRRDPGDTQYF. The CDR3 coding sequence is TGTGCCAGCAGCTTACGGAGGGATCCGGGGGATACGCAGTATTTT.

This clonotype was observed once. Given a much more abundant clone one base away, this may be a read error. This chain uses TRBV7-9 with TRBJ2-7; no firm D call. V shed 2 bases and J shed 2 bases, with 7 bases lying between them. Germline CDR1 reads SEHNR; CDR2 reads FQNEAQ (reference sequence). This CDR3 has 13 residues. CDR3 loop: CASSLTTPYEQYF. Here the CDR3 DNA reads TGTGCCAGCAGCTTAACAACCCCCTACGAGCAGTACTTC. Supplemented by reference TRBV7-9 and TRBJ2-7, the full variable domain reads DTGVSQNPRHKITKRGQNVTFRCDPISEHNRLYWYRQTLGQGPEFLTYFQNEAQLEKSRLLSDRFSAERPKGSFSTLEIQRTEQGDSAMYLCASSLTTPYEQYFGPGTRLTVT.

There are many counts of this clonotype. The CDR3 coding sequence is TGTGCCAGCAGCCGTGAGGGGGGGAACCAAGAGACCCAGTACTTC. This encodes CASSREGGNQETQYF. The gene calls are TRBV3-1 and TRBJ2-5, with D possibly TRBD2 on 7 matching bases. The germline V gene has CDR1 LGHDT and CDR2 YNNKEL (reference sequence). CDR3 length: 15 amino acids. The ends were cut back, 4 bases at V and 0 bases at J, with 12 bases in the middle.

This clonotype was detected a few times. The chain is built from TRBV6-2 or TRBV6-3 and TRBJ2-1; possibly TRBD1 or TRBD2 for D (5 bases each). Germline V lookup: CDR1 MNHEY, CDR2 SVGEGT. V was clipped by 7 bases and J by 10 bases, with 23 bases between them. CDR3 length equals 15 residues. Here the CDR3 DNA reads TGTGCCAGCACCCCCTTAGGGACCCTAGATGCGGAGCAGTTCTTC. Protein sequence: CASTPLGTLDAEQFF.

The gene calls are TRBV6-1 and TRBJ2-3; D remains unclear. The germline V gene encodes CDR1 MNHNS and CDR2 SASEGT. The V end lost 6 bases, the J end lost 2 bases, and 9 bases lay between the germline ends. The CDR3 covers 13 residues. The CDR3 sequence: CASRGTATDTQYF. In DNA, the CDR3 is TGTGCCAGCAGGGGCACGGCCACAGATACGCAGTATTTT.

At least ten counts were recorded for this clonotype. The rearrangement joins TRBV6-5 to TRBJ2-5, with D tentatively TRBD2 (6 bases). Germline values: CDR1 MNHEY, CDR2 SVGAGI. Trimming shortened V by 0 bases and J by 5 bases, and 10 bases separated the two germline ends. This CDR3 is 14 amino acids long. The CDR3 is CASSYSGGTETQYF. Written as DNA, the CDR3 is TGTGCCAGCAGTTACTCGGGGGGTACGGAGACCCAGTACTTC.

This clonotype was counted at least ten times. This sequence joins TRBV7-3 and TRBJ2-5; TRBD2 matches 11 bases. Germline V gives CDR1 SGHTA, CDR2 FQGTGA. With V trimmed by 5 bases and J by 2 bases, 4 bases remained unmatched. This CDR3 is built from 15 residues. Here the CDR3 reads CASSRLAGPQETQYF. CDR3 in DNA: TGTGCCAGCAGCCGACTAGCGGGACCTCAAGAGACCCAGTACTTC.

This clonotype was detected ten times or more. The chain is built from TRBV20-1 and TRBJ2-6, with 7 bases identical to TRBD1. After removal of 6 bases from V and 0 bases from J, the junction contained 8 bases not matched to a gene. The germline V gene encodes CDR1 DFQATT and CDR2 SNEGSKA (reference sequence). The CDR3 length is 16 residues. CDR3 coding DNA: TGCAGTGCCACAAGGGACAGCACCTCTGGGGCCAACGTCCTGACTTTC. This codes for CSATRDSTSGANVLTF.